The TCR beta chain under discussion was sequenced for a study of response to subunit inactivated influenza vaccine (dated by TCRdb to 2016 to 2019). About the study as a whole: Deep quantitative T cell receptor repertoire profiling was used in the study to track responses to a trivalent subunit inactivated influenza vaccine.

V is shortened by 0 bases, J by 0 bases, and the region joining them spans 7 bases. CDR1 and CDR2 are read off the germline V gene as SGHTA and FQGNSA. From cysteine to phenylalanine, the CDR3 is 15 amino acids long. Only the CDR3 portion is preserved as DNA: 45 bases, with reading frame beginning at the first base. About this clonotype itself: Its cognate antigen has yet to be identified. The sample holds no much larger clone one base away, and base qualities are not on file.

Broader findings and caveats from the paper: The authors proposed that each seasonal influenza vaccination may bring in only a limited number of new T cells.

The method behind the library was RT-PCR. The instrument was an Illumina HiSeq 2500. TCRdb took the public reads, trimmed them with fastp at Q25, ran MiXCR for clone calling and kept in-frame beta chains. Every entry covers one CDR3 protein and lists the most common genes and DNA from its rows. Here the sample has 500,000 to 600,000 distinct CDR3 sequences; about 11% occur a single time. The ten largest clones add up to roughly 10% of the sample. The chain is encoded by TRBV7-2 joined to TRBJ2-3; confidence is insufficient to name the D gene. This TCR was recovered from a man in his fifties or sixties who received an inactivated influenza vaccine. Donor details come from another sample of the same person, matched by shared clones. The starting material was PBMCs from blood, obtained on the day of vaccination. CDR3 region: CASSLAVTSTDTQYF. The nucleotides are TGTGCCAGCAGCTTAGCGGTCACTAGCACAGATACGCAGTATTTT.